Detailed here is one TCR beta chain. Unmatched junction bases numbered 7, after V lost 11 bases and J lost 3 bases. Per germline, CDR1 MDHEN and CDR2 SYDVKM. The CDR3 covers 13 residues. The data originate from a study of control samples from healthy donors and cancer patients. Repertoires were generated with immunoSEQ multiplex PCR, while TCRdb's copy carries only in-frame clones and drops some. The profile shows 150,000 to 200,000 clones, more than 90% of them singletons. This chain links TRBV28 with TRBJ1-5; TRBD1 agrees at 7 bases. The specimen was blood. This TCR was recovered from a man younger than 45 in good health. CDR3 DNA: TGTGCCGTGCTGACAGGGTCCAATCAGCCCCAGCATTTT. Its translation: CAVLTGSNQPQHF.